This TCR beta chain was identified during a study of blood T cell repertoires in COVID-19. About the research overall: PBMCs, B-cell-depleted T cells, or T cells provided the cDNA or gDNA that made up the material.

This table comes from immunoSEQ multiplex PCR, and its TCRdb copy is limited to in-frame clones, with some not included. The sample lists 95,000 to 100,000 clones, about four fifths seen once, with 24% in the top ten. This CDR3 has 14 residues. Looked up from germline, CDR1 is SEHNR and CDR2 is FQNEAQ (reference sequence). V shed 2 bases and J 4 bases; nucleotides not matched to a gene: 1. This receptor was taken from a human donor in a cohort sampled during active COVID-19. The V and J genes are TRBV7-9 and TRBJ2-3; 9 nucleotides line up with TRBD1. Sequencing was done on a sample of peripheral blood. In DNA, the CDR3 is TGTGCCAGCAGCTTAACAGGGGGCGCAGATACGCAGTATTTT. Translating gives CASSLTGGADTQYF.